Shown below are 15 T cell receptor beta chains from a single sample sequenced in a study of cytomegalovirus exposure and HLA in healthy donors. The PCR employed 60 Vbeta primers together with 13 Jbeta primers. Using immunoSEQ multiplex PCR, the repertoire was profiled, and TCRdb retains in-frame clones only, with some absent. The sample lists around 120,000 clones, 55% to 65% occurring once. Sequenced: PBMCs. These receptors all stem from a middle-aged man in good health and CMV-seropositive.

This clone appeared a few times. The chain recombines TRBV5-1 with TRBJ1-2; the match to TRBD1 covers 12 bases. The CDR3 runs to 15 residues. Germline V gene sequence: CDR1 SGHRS, CDR2 YFSETQ. Trimming cost V 3 bases and J 4 bases; bases outside gene matches: 4. CDR3 DNA: TGCGCCAGCAGCTCGGGGACAGGGGGCTTCTATGGCTACACCTTC. It translates to CASSSGTGGFYGYTF.

The V call is TRBV21-1, the J call TRBJ2-5; TRBD1, the table's D call, lacks a check against the DNA. TRBV21-1 is flagged as a pseudogene. The CDR3 is made up of 14 amino acids. CDR3 coding DNA: TGTGCCAGCAGCATGACAGGGGCCCAAGAGACCCAGTACTTC. Amino acids: CASSMTGAQETQYF.

This clone was detected only a few times. The V and J genes are TRBV5-1 and TRBJ2-5, with D possibly TRBD2 on 6 matching bases. The end of the DNA aligns better with TRBJ2-7, so the J call may be wrong. Germline CDR1 reads SGHRS; CDR2 reads YFSETQ. CDR3 length: 14 amino acids. CDR3 nucleotide sequence: TGCGCCAGCAGCCGGGACTCAAGCTCCTACGAGCAGTACTTC. Amino acid sequence: CASSRDSSSYEQYF.

J is TRBJ2-3 and V is TRBV4-2, with 10 bases lining up with TRBD2. Germline V CDR1 and CDR2: LGHNA, YNFKEQ. The V segment lost 0 bases and the J segment 6 bases; nucleotides outside the gene matches: 9. There are 17 residues in the CDR3. DNA for the CDR3: TGTGCCAGCAGCCAAGATGTTCTAGCGGGGGTCCAGGATACGCAGTATTTT. It codes for CASSQDVLAGVQDTQYF.

The rearrangement uses TRBV19 and TRBJ1-5, with D maybe TRBD1 (5 bases). This CDR3 is built from 16 residues. V dropped 7 bases and J dropped 0 bases, with 16 bases sitting between them. Germline V CDR1 and CDR2: LNHDA, SQIVND (reference sequence). CDR3 sequence: CASTPRALYSNQPQHF. DNA for the CDR3: TGTGCCAGTACCCCCAGGGCCCTTTATAGCAATCAGCCCCAGCATTTT.

This clone showed up just a few times. The chain links TRBV5-4 to TRBJ2-1, with TRBD2 identical over 13 bases. With 5 bases clipped from V and 3 bases from J, the junction kept 5 bases outside the gene matches. Germline lookup yields CDR1 SGHNT and CDR2 YYREEE (reference sequence). This CDR3 comprises 16 residues. The CDR3, as DNA: TGTGCCAGCAGTTCCCGGACTAGCGGGAGCTACAATGAGCAGTTCTTC. As protein: CASSSRTSGSYNEQFF.

This rearrangement joins TRBV18 to TRBJ2-7; D perhaps matches TRBD2 (6 bases). V was cut by 3 bases and J by 2 bases, with 11 bases left in between. The CDR3 has 14 residues. Germline V gene data show CDR1 as KGHSH and CDR2 as LQKENI. The CDR3 here is CASSPNSGTYEQYF. CDR3 sequence (DNA): TGTGCCAGCTCACCTAATAGCGGTACCTACGAGCAGTACTTC. Full variable domain (missing parts from reference TRBV18 and TRBJ2-7): NAGVMQNPRHLVRRRGQEARLRCSPMKGHSHVYWYRQLPEEGLKFMVYLQKENIIDESGMPKERFSAEFPKEGPSILRIQQVVRGDSAAYFCASSPNSGTYEQYFGPGTRLTVT.

This clone was seen a few times. The chain has TRBV2 and TRBJ1-3; a weak D match, TRBD1 (5 bases). The CDR3 extends over 13 amino acids. Germline CDR1 SNHLY, CDR2 FYNNEI. The V end was cut by 2 bases, the J end by 3 bases, with 5 bases between. The CDR3 DNA reads as TGTGCCAGCAGTGAACAGGGTGGAAACACCATATATTTT. Translated: CASSEQGGNTIYF.

The gene calls are TRBV7-9 and TRBJ2-3; D is perhaps TRBD2 (5 bases). CDR3 length: 14 residues. V lost 5 bases and J lost 4, with 13 bases in between. The germline V gene has CDR1 SEHNR and CDR2 FQNEAQ (reference sequence). The CDR3 loop reads CASSPQLEADTQYF. CDR3 bases: TGTGCCAGCAGCCCGCAACTAGAAGCAGATACGCAGTATTTT.

The DNA for the CDR3 is TGTGCCTGGGCGCTATACTTCGGTACCCAGTACTTC. Translated: CAWALYFGTQYF. This chain joins TRBV30 and TRBJ2-5; D is unclear. The germline gives CDR1 GTSNPN, CDR2 SVGIG (reference sequence). The CDR3 length is 12 residues. V was pared by 5 bases and J by 8 bases, with 15 bases between.

The V and J genes are TRBV4-1 and TRBJ2-7; 7 bases map to TRBD2. Trimming took 1 base from V and 9 from J; bases not matched to a gene: 6. The CDR3 totals 13 residues. Germline CDR1 and CDR2: MGHRA and YSYEKL. The chain's CDR3 is CASSQGREGVQYF. The DNA of the CDR3 is TGCGCCAGCAGCCAAGGGAGGGAGGGTGTGCAGTACTTC.

V usage is TRBV10-3 and J usage is TRBJ2-5, with D possibly matching TRBD1 (5 bases). The better agreement between TRBJ2-7 and the DNA end casts doubt on the J call. Per germline, CDR1 ENHRY and CDR2 SYGVKD. The CDR3 is made up of 13 amino acids. CDR3 nucleotide sequence: TGTGCCATCGCCGTGCTTCAGGGTTACGAGCAGTACTTC. Protein: CAIAVLQGYEQYF.

The table lists this clone with a few counts. Written as DNA, the CDR3 is TGTGCCAGCAGCTCGAGCGGGCAGTTCCCTAACATTCAGTACTTC. The encoded protein is CASSSSGQFPNIQYF. The J gene is TRBJ2-4, the V gene TRBV7-2; D is possibly TRBD2 (6 bases). Trimming took 4 bases from V and 7 from J, leaving 17 bases between them. This CDR3 has 15 amino acids. The germline V gene has CDR1 SGHTA and CDR2 FQGNSA. The full variable domain, with the rest looked up from reference TRBV7-2 and TRBJ2-4, is GAGVSQSPSNKVTEKGKDVELRCDPISGHTALYWYRQSLGQGLEFLIYFQGNSAPDKSGLPSDRFSAERTGGSVSTLTIQRTQQEDSAVYLCASSSSGQFPNIQYFGAGTRLSVL.

The chain couples TRBV29-1 to TRBJ2-5, with TRBD1 matching over 8 bases. The end of the DNA fits TRBJ2-7 better, so the J call may be wrong. CDR1 is SQVTM and CDR2 is ANQGSEA in the germline V gene. The CDR3 spans 15 residues. DNA of the CDR3: TGCAGCGTTGCAATCGGACAGGGCCCTCGTTTCGAGCAGTACTTC. Its protein product is CSVAIGQGPRFEQYF.

This clone was observed a few times. The rearrangement uses TRBV4-1 and TRBJ1-6; 7 nucleotides agree with TRBD1. Losses at the gene ends were 0 bases for V and 14 bases for J; bases not matched to a gene: 10. The CDR3 runs to 15 residues. Looked up from germline, CDR1 is MGHRA and CDR2 is YSYEKL. The CDR3 is CASSQDLTGIGTLHF. Here the CDR3 DNA reads TGCGCCAGCAGCCAAGATTTGACAGGGATTGGTACCCTCCACTTT.